Below, one TCR beta chain is given with its context. The data were taken from a study of T cell repertoires in cytomegalovirus infection. From germline, CDR1 is SGDLS and CDR2 YYNGEE. Trimming stripped 3 bases from V and 0 bases from J, with 13 bases between. This CDR3 comprises 16 residues. MiXCR, applied by TCRdb to the reads, yields one record per CDR3 protein. The table lists a few hundred thousand distinct CDR3 sequences, around 13% of them singletons. This receptor was identified in a human donor in good health (CMV status not recorded). Some clones in this sample may be carry-over from other donors' samples. The chain joins TRBV9 to TRBJ2-1; D is perhaps TRBD2 (6 bases). Sequences were obtained from PBMCs. In nucleotides, the CDR3 is TGTGCCAGCAGCGCAAGGGACTGGAGCTCCTACAATGAGCAGTTCTTC. Protein: CASSARDWSSYNEQFF.